This entry features one T cell receptor (beta chain) sequence. This sample was included in a study of blood T cell repertoires in COVID-19. Cohort placement rested on clinical history that participants reported themselves. In the original processing: Amplification from reference gene primers served as the basis for estimated nucleated cell counts. Profiled with immunoSEQ multiplex PCR; TCRdb holds only in-frame clones, not every one. Clone size and V and J calls were adopted from that table, with D and trimming inferred from the DNA. The table includes 200,000 to 250,000 clones, less than 90% detected once. Sequenced input: PBMCs or T cells enriched from blood (not recorded which). The receptor comes from a woman aged 50 to 60 in a cohort exposed to, infected with or recovered from COVID-19 (not recorded which).

CDR3 amino acids: CASSVDRVRNQPQHF. CDR3 in DNA: TGTGCCAGCAGCGTAGACAGGGTCCGCAATCAGCCCCAGCATTTT. The chain has TRBV9 and TRBJ1-5; D perhaps matches TRBD1 (6 bases). Germline loops: CDR1 SGDLS, CDR2 YYNGEE. Trimming shortened V by 0 bases and J by 2 bases, and 9 bases separated the two germline ends. CDR3 length: 15 amino acids.